The next 25 T cell receptor beta chains were all read from a single sample in a study of T cell responses to AZD1222 COVID-19 vaccine. Measured with immunoSEQ multiplex PCR; TCRdb has only the in-frame clones, and not every one. The profile shows roughly 200,000 clones, about 92% of them singletons. This specimen was peripheral blood, taken on day 0 of MenACWY control vaccination. The source is an adult in good health.

The CDR3 sequence is CASTSYNEQFF. The CDR3, as DNA: TGTGCCAGCACCTCCTACAATGAGCAGTTCTTC. The rearrangement uses TRBV12-3 or TRBV12-4 and TRBJ2-1; unclear D gene. Trimming cost V 7 bases and J 0 bases, with 1 base left between them. The CDR3 has 11 amino acids.

J is TRBJ1-2 and V is TRBV27; a possible D gene is TRBD1 (5 bases). With 4 bases removed from V and 7 bases from J, the gap between germline ends came to 19 bases. CDR1 and CDR2 from the germline V gene are MNHEY and SMNVEV (reference sequence). The length of the CDR3 is 15 residues. In DNA, the CDR3 is TGTGCCAGCAGTTACCTTCAGGGTATAAATCGTGGCTACACCTTC. This codes for CASSYLQGINRGYTF.

This clone was detected once. The V gene is TRBV3-1 (or the pseudogene TRBV3-2), the J gene TRBJ2-3; 7 nucleotides agree with TRBD2. The CDR3 is 15 amino acids. The germline gives CDR1 LGHDT, CDR2 YNNKEL (reference sequence). The J segment lost 7 bases and the V segment lost 1 base, leaving 8 bases of the junction unmatched. This CDR3 is CASSQGQRGVNTQYF. DNA of the CDR3: TGTGCCAGCAGCCAAGGTCAGCGGGGAGTGAATACGCAGTATTTT.

The rearrangement joins TRBV5-4 to TRBJ1-1; D unresolved. V gave up 0 bases and J gave up 1 base, with 4 bases separating them. CDR1 and CDR2 (germline): SGHNT, YYREEE (reference sequence). The CDR3 is made up of 13 amino acids. CDR3 residues: CASSLVKNTEAFF. CDR3 DNA: TGTGCCAGCAGCTTGGTGAAGAACACTGAAGCTTTCTTT.

The gene calls are TRBV3-1 (or the pseudogene TRBV3-2) and TRBJ1-1; D might be TRBD1 (6 bases). CDR3 size: 13 residues. Germline lookup yields CDR1 LGHDT and CDR2 YNNKEL (reference sequence). Trimming removed 1 base at V and 8 bases at J, with 11 bases between. Written as DNA, the CDR3 is TGTGCCAGCAGCCAAGCTGGGAGGGGGGAAGCTTTCTTT. It specifies CASSQAGRGEAFF.

This rearrangement joins TRBV28 to TRBJ1-2; TRBD1 aligns across 8 bases. In germline, CDR1 is MDHEN, CDR2 SYDVKM. V trimming: 5 bases; J trimming: 8 bases; junction bases outside the gene matches: 10. This CDR3 has 14 amino acids. The CDR3 region has the DNA TGTGCCAGCAGTATGCGGTCCAGGGGGCAGGGCTACACCTTC. It is translated as CASSMRSRGQGYTF.

V and J are TRBV5-4 and TRBJ1-5, with 10 bases matching TRBD1. The V segment lost 4 bases and the J segment 5 bases; nucleotides outside the gene matches: 3. Per the germline V gene, CDR1 is SGHNT and CDR2 is YYREEE (reference sequence). This CDR3 spans 14 amino acids. The CDR3 region is CASSPGTGDQPQHF. In DNA form, the CDR3 reads TGTGCCAGCAGCCCTGGGACAGGGGATCAGCCCCAGCATTTT.

V is TRBV4-3 and J is TRBJ1-2; 8 bases align to TRBD1. The length of the CDR3 is 16 residues. The junction had 9 bases not matched to a gene; V was cut back by 0 bases and J by 6 bases. From germline, CDR1 is LGHNA and CDR2 YSLEER. The CDR3 protein is CASSQDQLTGGNGYTF. DNA for the CDR3: TGCGCCAGCAGCCAAGACCAATTAACAGGGGGTAATGGCTACACCTTC.

Here the CDR3 DNA reads TGTGCCAGTAGTCCGGGACAGGGTATTGGCGAGCAGTACTTC. Translation gives CASSPGQGIGEQYF. The chain combines TRBV19 with TRBJ2-7; TRBD1 matches at 9 bases. The CDR3 extends over 14 amino acids. Trimming took 5 bases from V and 6 from J; bases not matched to a gene: 8. The germline V gene has CDR1 LNHDA and CDR2 SQIVND (reference sequence).

The chain combines TRBV28 with TRBJ2-1; 7 bases are a match to TRBD2. With V trimmed by 5 bases and J by 9 bases, 4 bases remained unmatched. CDR1 is MDHEN, CDR2 SYDVKM, per germline. The CDR3 is 12 amino acids. The CDR3 DNA reads TGTGCCAGCAGTGGGGGGGTGGGTGAGCAGTTCTTC. This sequence encodes CASSGGVGEQFF.

This rearrangement joins TRBV7-2 to TRBJ2-1; TRBD2 aligns across 9 bases. Germline values: CDR1 SGHTA, CDR2 FQGNSA. Losses at the gene ends were 0 bases for V and 4 bases for J; bases not matched to a gene: 4. The CDR3 contains 16 residues. CDR3 DNA: TGTGCCAGCAGCTTAGCTGGGCTAGCGGGGTACAATGAGCAGTTCTTC. It yields the protein CASSLAGLAGYNEQFF. Based on the CDR3 plus reference TRBV7-2 and TRBJ2-1, the full variable domain is GAGVSQSPSNKVTEKGKDVELRCDPISGHTALYWYRQSLGQGLEFLIYFQGNSAPDKSGLPSDRFSAERTGGSVSTLTIQRTQQEDSAVYLCASSLAGLAGYNEQFFGPGTRLTVL.

The rearrangement uses TRBV27 and TRBJ2-7; D unclear. Trimming took off 5 bases at V and 0 bases at J, with 8 bases between the two ends. The germline CDR1 and CDR2 sequences are MNHEY and SMNVEV (reference sequence). The CDR3 has 13 residues. In DNA form, the CDR3 reads TGTGCCAGCAGTCCCTCTAGCTCCTACGAGCAGTACTTC. This encodes CASSPSSSYEQYF.

V and J are TRBV6-1 and TRBJ2-3, with 10 bases matching TRBD2. Germline V lookup: CDR1 MNHNS, CDR2 SASEGT. CDR3 length: 16 amino acids. The V gene end was trimmed by 4 bases and the J gene end by 6 bases; junction bases not matched to a gene: 10. The CDR3 protein is CASSGEAGGPIDTQYF. The CDR3 nucleotides are TGTGCCAGCAGTGGGGAAGCGGGGGGGCCTATTGATACGCAGTATTTT.

The rearrangement uses TRBV2 and TRBJ2-5; 7 nucleotides align to TRBD1. Unmatched junction bases numbered 5, after V lost 5 bases and J lost 2 bases. CDR1 and CDR2 (germline): SNHLY, FYNNEI. The CDR3 runs 14 residues. For the CDR3, the DNA is TGTGCCAGCAGTTGGGGGACAGTTCAAGAGACCCAGTACTTC. This encodes CASSWGTVQETQYF.

The chain combines TRBV7-9 with TRBJ1-2; 8 bases agree with TRBD1. From germline, CDR1 is SEHNR and CDR2 FQNEAQ (reference sequence). The CDR3 runs 17 residues. V lost 2 bases to trimming and J lost 8 bases; unmatched junction nucleotides: 16. The chain's CDR3 is CASSLYLGQGARRGYTF. CDR3 bases: TGTGCCAGCAGCTTATACTTGGGTCAGGGGGCCCGTCGGGGCTACACCTTC.

The chain is built from TRBV7-2 and TRBJ1-2; TRBD1 matches at 8 bases. The junction had 7 bases not matched to a gene; V was cut back by 4 bases and J by 3 bases. The length of the CDR3 is 15 residues. Germline CDR1 reads SGHTA; CDR2 reads FQGNSA. CDR3 region: CASSSTGGGDYGYTF. As DNA, the CDR3 is TGTGCCAGCAGCTCAACAGGGGGGGGCGACTATGGCTACACCTTC.

This sequence joins TRBV2 and TRBJ1-2; possibly TRBD1 for D (6 bases). CDR1 is SNHLY, CDR2 FYNNEI, per germline. V lost 4 bases to trimming and J lost 7 bases, with 22 bases between them. This CDR3 has 16 amino acids. The CDR3 loop reads CASSGGGTLSFGGYTF. The CDR3 DNA follows: TGTGCCAGCAGTGGTGGAGGGACACTCTCATTCGGTGGCTACACCTTC.

This clone was seen a single time. The rearrangement links TRBV19 to TRBJ1-4; 8 bases map to TRBD1. CDR3 size: 15 residues. Trimming cost V 10 bases and J 5 bases; bases outside gene matches: 12. The germline V gene encodes CDR1 LNHDA and CDR2 SQIVND (reference sequence). CDR3 in DNA: TGTGCCACCTCGGACAGGGTAGGGGGGAATGAAAAACTGTTTTTT. It translates to CATSDRVGGNEKLFF. Variable domain in full (rest from reference TRBV19 and TRBJ1-4): DGGITQSPKYLFRKEGQNVTLSCEQNLNHDAMYWYRQDPGQGLRLIYYSQIVNDFQKGDIAEGYSVSREKKESFPLTVTSAQKNPTAFYLCATSDRVGGNEKLFFGSGTQLSVL.

The rearrangement joins TRBV7-9 to TRBJ1-1, with TRBD1 as a possible D gene (5 bases). The CDR3 totals 14 residues. The V gene lost 0 bases and the J gene lost 1 base, with 6 bases spanning the gap. The germline CDR1 and CDR2 sequences are SEHNR and FQNEAQ (reference sequence). CDR3 DNA: TGTGCCAGCAGCTTAGCCGGGGGGAACACTGAAGCTTTCTTT. Translating it yields CASSLAGGNTEAFF.

The V gene is TRBV19, the J gene TRBJ1-2, with D possibly being TRBD1 (5 bases). CDR1 LNHDA and CDR2 SQIVND come from the germline V gene (reference sequence). Deletions cut 3 bases from V and 3 bases from J, with 20 bases between. The CDR3 runs to 17 residues. This CDR3 is CASSITGTILKDYGYTF. The CDR3 DNA reads as TGTGCCAGTAGTATTACCGGGACTATTTTAAAGGACTATGGCTACACCTTC.

The genes are TRBV10-2 and TRBJ1-1; 7 nucleotides match TRBD1. The CDR3 is made up of 15 amino acids. Germline CDR1 reads WSHSY; CDR2 reads SAAADI. The V gene end was trimmed by 2 bases and the J gene end by 3 bases; junction bases not matched to a gene: 6. CDR3: CASSEHRGSYTEAFF. The CDR3 bases are TGCGCCAGCAGTGAGCACAGGGGCTCCTACACTGAAGCTTTCTTT.

The CDR3 nucleotides read TGCGCCACCCCGGGACAGGGGATTTTTCAGATCGATACGCAGTATTTT. Translated, it gives CATPGQGIFQIDTQYF. V usage is TRBV10-2 and J usage is TRBJ2-3; 10 nucleotides agree with TRBD1. The CDR3 is 16 amino acids. Trimming at V came to 10 bases and at J to 6 bases, leaving 16 bases not matched to a gene. Germline values: CDR1 WSHSY, CDR2 SAAADI.

The chain links TRBV7-3 to TRBJ1-4; possibly TRBD1 for D (6 bases). The CDR3 sequence is 13 residues long. Between the trimmed V and J ends, which lost 8 bases and 5 bases, there was a span of 12 bases. The germline gives CDR1 SGHTA, CDR2 FQGTGA. Here the CDR3 DNA reads TGTGCCAGCTCCCAGGGGCACAATGAAAAACTGTTTTTT. It specifies CASSQGHNEKLFF.

V and J are TRBV6-5 and TRBJ1-3; TRBD1 is a possible D gene (6 bases). The CDR3 extends over 14 amino acids. V was clipped by 2 bases and J by 4 bases, with 9 bases between them. Germline V gives CDR1 MNHEY, CDR2 SVGAGI. The DNA of the CDR3 is TGTGCCAGCAGTTACGAAACAGGGGGAAACACCATATATTTT. Translated, it gives CASSYETGGNTIYF.

The chain employs TRBV29-1 and TRBJ1-4; TRBD1 is a possible D gene (5 bases). The CDR3 has 12 amino acids. CDR1 and CDR2 (germline): SQVTM, ANQGSEA. V was clipped by 3 bases and J by 10 bases, with 12 bases between them. CDR3 amino acids: CSVERGGGKLFF. The DNA for the CDR3 is TGCAGCGTTGAGAGGGGAGGTGGAAAACTGTTTTTT.